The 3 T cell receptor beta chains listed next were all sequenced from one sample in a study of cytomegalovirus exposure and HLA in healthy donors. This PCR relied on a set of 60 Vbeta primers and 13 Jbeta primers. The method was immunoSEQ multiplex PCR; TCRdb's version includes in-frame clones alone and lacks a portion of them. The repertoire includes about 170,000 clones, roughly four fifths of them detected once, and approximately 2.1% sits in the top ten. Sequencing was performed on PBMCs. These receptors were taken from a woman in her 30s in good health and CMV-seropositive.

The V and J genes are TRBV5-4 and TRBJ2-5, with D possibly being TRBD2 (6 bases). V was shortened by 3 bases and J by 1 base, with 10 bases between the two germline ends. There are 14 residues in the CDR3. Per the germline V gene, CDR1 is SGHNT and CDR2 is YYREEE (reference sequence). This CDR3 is CASSSKAGQETQYF. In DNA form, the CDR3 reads TGTGCCAGCAGCTCTAAAGCGGGCCAAGAGACCCAGTACTTC.

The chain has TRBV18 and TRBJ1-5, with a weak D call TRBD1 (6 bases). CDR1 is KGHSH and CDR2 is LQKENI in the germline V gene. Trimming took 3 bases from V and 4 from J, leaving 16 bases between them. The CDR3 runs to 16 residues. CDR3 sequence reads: CASSPRPGHLNQPQHF. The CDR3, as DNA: TGTGCCAGCTCACCGAGACCGGGACACCTTAATCAGCCCCAGCATTTT.

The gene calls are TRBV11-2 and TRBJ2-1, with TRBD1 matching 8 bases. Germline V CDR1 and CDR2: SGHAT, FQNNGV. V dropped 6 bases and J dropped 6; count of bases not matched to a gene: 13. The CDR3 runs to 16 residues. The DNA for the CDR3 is TGTGCCAGCAGTCCAGCCAGGGGGCGCAGGGGCAATGAGCAGTTCTTC. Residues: CASSPARGRRGNEQFF.